This TCR beta chain was identified during a study of CD8+ T cells in alopecia areata. Across the study: Once tofacitinib had been taken for 6 to 18 months, 6 months off drug followed. Study results and limitations: TCR sharing was clearer in mice than between patients, perhaps partly owing to patient HLA diversity. In scalp and blood during tofacitinib, many expanded lesional clones persisted.

This clone was observed a handful of times. Its antigen is unidentified. This CDR3 region has 16 residues. V lost 1 base, J lost 0 bases, and 7 bases lay in between. CDR1 MNHEY and CDR2 SMNVEV come from the germline V gene (reference sequence). RNA extraction and reverse transcription yielded cDNA as sequencing template. Libraries were prepared by immunoSEQ multiplex PCR; TCRdb keeps only in-frame clonotypes and omits some of them. The sample comprises about 64,000 clones, 46% of which are singletons, and roughly 22% rests with the top ten. Sample treatment: oral pan-JAK inhibitor, 5-10 mg twice daily. Cell sorting on a FACSAria was used to separate CD4+ and CD8+ T cells from the PBMCs.

The rearrangement uses TRBV27 and TRBJ2-6; no clear D gene. The source of this sequence is a human donor with alopecia areata. The sequencing here drew on CD8+ T cells sorted from blood, taken around week 37, from a patient treated with tofacitinib. The CDR3 DNA follows: TGTGCCAGCAGTTTATGGGCCGACTCTGGGGCCAACGTCCTGACTTTC. Protein sequence: CASSLWADSGANVLTF.